This T cell receptor (beta chain) was sequenced in a study of cytomegalovirus exposure and HLA in healthy donors. Germline V gene lookup returns CDR1 SEHNR and CDR2 FQNEAQ (reference sequence). V was shortened by 5 bases and J by 0 bases, with 10 bases between the two germline ends. The CDR3 loop spans 14 amino acids. Findings and caveats of the study: A later analysis found first-cohort TCR clusters tended to co-occur in the approximately 110 validation repertoires. The study found most TCR sequences rare, yet found some public TCRs in many donors. In vitro experiments confirmed that a few CMV-associated chains were specific for CMV antigens.

This clone was found once. Its antigen is unknown. Repertoires were generated with immunoSEQ multiplex PCR, while TCRdb's copy carries only in-frame clones and drops some. The sample lists about 150,000 clones; about nine tenths were seen once. Sequencing input: PBMCs. The chain is built from TRBV7-9 and TRBJ1-1; possibly TRBD1 for D (6 bases). This receptor was taken from a man between 18 and 35 years old in good health and CMV-seronegative. CDR3 region: CASSPGQLNTEAFF. The CDR3 bases are TGTGCCAGCAGCCCGGGACAACTGAACACTGAAGCTTTCTTT.